Each of the 21 T cell receptor beta chains below was sequenced from the same sample in a study of blood T cell repertoires in COVID-19. Libraries were prepared by immunoSEQ multiplex PCR; TCRdb keeps only in-frame clonotypes and omits some of them. The data hold 300,000 to 400,000 clones, with roughly 90% observed a single time. Source material: PBMCs or T cells enriched from blood (not recorded which). The source of these receptors is a woman aged 25 to 39 with acute COVID-19.

The rearrangement links TRBV30 to TRBJ2-5, with 9 bases lining up with TRBD2. The CDR3 is 15 amino acids. CDR1 is GTSNPN, CDR2 SVGIG, per germline (reference sequence). Trimming took 2 bases from V and 4 from J; bases not matched to a gene: 8. CDR3 amino acids: CAWSSGLAGIETQYF. The CDR3 nucleotides read TGTGCCTGGAGTTCGGGGCTAGCGGGGATAGAGACCCAGTACTTC.

The rearrangement uses TRBV3-1 (or the pseudogene TRBV3-2) and TRBJ2-3; D uncertain. CDR1 and CDR2 from the germline V gene are LGHDT and YNNKEL (reference sequence). The CDR3 is made up of 11 amino acids. Trimming removed 1 base from V and 9 bases from J, with 5 bases in between. CDR3 bases: TGTGCCAGCAGCCAAGTGGAGACGCAGTATTTT. Translating gives CASSQVETQYF.

This chain uses TRBV5-6 with TRBJ1-5; D perhaps matches TRBD1 (6 bases). CDR1 is SGHDT and CDR2 is YYEEEE in the germline V gene. V lost 4 bases, J lost 0 bases, and 17 bases lay in between. This CDR3 spans 17 amino acids. The CDR3 DNA reads TGTGCCAGCAGCCCCCGTGACAGGAGAGATAGCAATCAGCCCCAGCATTTT. Its protein product is CASSPRDRRDSNQPQHF.

The CDR3 is CASSNWGGNQPQHF. Here the CDR3 DNA reads TGTGCCAGTAGTAATTGGGGGGGAAATCAGCCCCAGCATTTT. V is TRBV19 and J is TRBJ1-5; weak D call: TRBD1 (5 bases). Germline V lookup: CDR1 LNHDA, CDR2 SQIVND (reference sequence). V was pared by 4 bases and J by 4 bases, with 11 bases between. The CDR3 is 14 residues long.

The chain uses TRBV4-3 and TRBJ1-5; a weak D match, TRBD1 (5 bases). V gave up 1 base and J gave up 4 bases, with 11 bases separating them. The CDR3 is 15 amino acids. Germline lookup yields CDR1 LGHNA and CDR2 YSLEER. Here the CDR3 reads CASSQVRGGNQPQHF. CDR3 DNA sequence: TGCGCCAGCAGCCAAGTCCGGGGGGGGAATCAGCCCCAGCATTTT.

The J gene is TRBJ2-2, the V gene TRBV6-2 or TRBV6-3; D may be TRBD1 (6 bases). The CDR3 totals 15 residues. Deletions cut 4 bases from V and 5 bases from J, with 14 bases between. CDR1 is MNHEY, CDR2 SVGEGT, per germline. CDR3 bases: TGTGCCAGCAGTTCCAGGGGTGGTCAGACCGGGGAGCTGTTTTTT. Translating gives CASSSRGGQTGELFF.

This chain connects TRBV19 to TRBJ1-1, with 8 bases aligning to TRBD1. Germline V CDR1 and CDR2: LNHDA, SQIVND (reference sequence). The CDR3 extends over 14 amino acids. V shed 9 bases and J 4 bases; nucleotides not matched to a gene: 10. CDR3 nucleotides: TGTGCCAGCCGGCACCGACAGGGGACCACTGAAGCTTTCTTT. Its protein product is CASRHRQGTTEAFF.

The V and J genes are TRBV29-1 and TRBJ2-1, with 9 bases fitting TRBD1. Losses at the gene ends were 5 bases for V and 9 bases for J; bases not matched to a gene: 8. The CDR3 totals 13 residues. Germline CDR1 SQVTM, CDR2 ANQGSEA. The CDR3 loop reads CSVKLGQGTEQFF. DNA of the CDR3: TGCAGCGTTAAGTTGGGACAGGGCACTGAGCAGTTCTTC.

The J gene is TRBJ2-3, the V gene TRBV28, with 8 bases aligning to TRBD2. The V segment lost 5 bases and the J segment 4 bases; nucleotides outside the gene matches: 8. The CDR3 is 15 amino acids. CDR1 and CDR2 from the germline V gene are MDHEN and SYDVKM. In DNA form, the CDR3 reads TGTGCCAGCAGTCCCGGGGGGGCATTCCCAGATACGCAGTATTTT. Protein product: CASSPGGAFPDTQYF.

V gene TRBV19 combines with J gene TRBJ1-2; D is undetermined. V was cut by 5 bases and J by 7 bases, with 11 bases left in between. There are 12 residues in the CDR3. Germline V lookup: CDR1 LNHDA, CDR2 SQIVND (reference sequence). The CDR3 loop is CASSWEDFGYTF. The CDR3 region has the DNA TGTGCCAGTAGTTGGGAGGACTTTGGCTACACCTTC. Drawing the rest from reference TRBV19 and TRBJ1-2, the complete variable domain is DGGITQSPKYLFRKEGQNVTLSCEQNLNHDAMYWYRQDPGQGLRLIYYSQIVNDFQKGDIAEGYSVSREKKESFPLTVTSAQKNPTAFYLCASSWEDFGYTFGSGTRLTVV.

This clone was seen more than once but under ten times. Other DNA sequences in the same sample also yield this CDR3. This chain uses TRBV24-1 with TRBJ1-5, with D uncertain. CDR3 length: 15 residues. The germline gives CDR1 KGHDR, CDR2 SFDVKD. Trimming took off 4 bases at V and 0 bases at J, with 9 bases between the two ends. CDR3 coding DNA: TGTGCCACCAGTGACAGGAGGTATAGCAATCAGCCCCAGCATTTT. Translation gives CATSDRRYSNQPQHF.

This chain links TRBV19 with TRBJ1-5; D possibly corresponds to TRBD1 (5 bases). The V end was cut by 3 bases, the J end by 9 bases, with 15 bases between. The CDR3 is made up of 14 amino acids. The germline V gene encodes CDR1 LNHDA and CDR2 SQIVND (reference sequence). DNA for the CDR3: TGTGCCAGTAGTATTCCCGTTGGGGCAGGGCCCCAGCATTTT. This sequence encodes CASSIPVGAGPQHF.

This chain links TRBV19 with TRBJ1-6; D is possibly TRBD1 (5 bases). Germline CDR1 is LNHDA and CDR2 is SQIVND (reference sequence). Trimming left V 5 bases short and J 5 bases short, with 10 bases between. The length of the CDR3 is 14 residues. The CDR3 loop reads CASSLRGNNSPLHF. In DNA, the CDR3 is TGTGCCAGTAGTTTACGGGGGAATAATTCACCCCTCCACTTT.

This chain connects TRBV2 to TRBJ2-2; a weak D match, TRBD2 (6 bases). This CDR3 is 14 amino acids long. Looked up from germline, CDR1 is SNHLY and CDR2 is FYNNEI. Trimming took 6 bases from V and 6 from J, leaving 14 bases between them. As DNA, the CDR3 is TGTGCCAGCAGCGGAGGGTTAGTTTCCGGGGAGCTGTTTTTT. Protein: CASSGGLVSGELFF. The whole variable domain, remainder taken from reference TRBV2 and TRBJ2-2, is EPEVTQTPSHQVTQMGQEVILRCVPISNHLYFYWYRQILGQKVEFLVSFYNNEISEKSEIFDDQFSVERPDGSNFTLKIRSTKLEDSAMYFCASSGGLVSGELFFGEGSRLTVL.

The chain has TRBV4-2 and TRBJ1-1; a possible D gene is TRBD1 (5 bases). The germline V and J ends were trimmed by 0 bases and 7 bases, with 9 bases remaining between them. CDR1 is LGHNA, CDR2 YNFKEQ, per germline. The CDR3 is made up of 13 amino acids. The CDR3 nucleotides are TGTGCCAGCAGCCAAGAACGGGGGAGTGAAGCTTTCTTT. It is translated as CASSQERGSEAFF.

This clone has just a few counts. The chain combines TRBV2 with TRBJ2-7; D uncertain. V lost 6 bases to trimming and J lost 3 bases, with 6 bases between them. CDR3 length: 11 residues. Germline V gene lookup returns CDR1 SNHLY and CDR2 FYNNEI. The CDR3 spells CASSNNYEQYF. The CDR3 nucleotides read TGTGCCAGCAGCAACAACTACGAGCAGTACTTC.

The table lists this clone with a count of one. The chain uses TRBV28 and TRBJ2-7, with D hard to call. Germline loops: CDR1 MDHEN, CDR2 SYDVKM. V lost 3 bases, J lost 6 bases, and 12 bases lay in between. The CDR3 is 13 residues long. CDR3 sequence (DNA): TGTGCCAGCAGTTTTCCGTCCGGGTCCGAGCAGTACTTC. Amino acids: CASSFPSGSEQYF.

This clone was picked up many times. The rearrangement links TRBV19 to TRBJ1-3, with D possibly TRBD1 on 6 matching bases. The V and J ends lost 6 bases and 1 base respectively, with 10 bases between them. Germline V gene lookup returns CDR1 LNHDA and CDR2 SQIVND (reference sequence). This CDR3 has 14 amino acids. The CDR3: CASSRDRSGNTIYF. DNA for the CDR3: TGTGCCAGTAGCAGAGACAGGTCTGGAAACACCATATATTTT.

The V gene is TRBV5-1, the J gene TRBJ2-1; 12 nucleotides match TRBD2. The CDR3 extends over 16 amino acids. CDR1 and CDR2 (germline): SGHRS, YFSETQ. After removal of 1 base from V and 6 bases from J, the junction contained 5 bases not matched to a gene. The CDR3 nucleotides are TGCGCCAGCAGCTTGCTCCTAGCGGGGGGGCCCAATGAGCAGTTCTTC. Protein sequence: CASSLLLAGGPNEQFF. The whole variable domain, filled in from reference TRBV5-1 and TRBJ2-1, reads KAGVTQTPRYLIKTRGQQVTLSCSPISGHRSVSWYQQTPGQGLQFLFEYFSETQRNKGNFPGRFSGRQFSNSRSEMNVSTLELGDSALYLCASSLLLAGGPNEQFFGPGTRLTVL.

The V gene is TRBV18, the J gene TRBJ1-4; D possibly corresponds to TRBD1 (6 bases). The V gene lost 3 bases and the J gene lost 5 bases, with 13 bases spanning the gap. CDR3 length: 15 residues. Per the germline V gene, CDR1 is KGHSH and CDR2 is LQKENI. CDR3 loop: CASSPTQGWNEKLFF. The CDR3 DNA reads TGTGCCAGCTCACCGACTCAGGGGTGGAATGAAAAACTGTTTTTT.

The genes are TRBV9 and TRBJ2-1; possible D gene TRBD1, 5 bases. Germline loops: CDR1 SGDLS, CDR2 YYNGEE. The CDR3 is made up of 18 amino acids. V shed 0 bases and J shed 3 bases, with 19 bases lying between them. CDR3 residues: CASSVATGGDRRYNEQFF. Written as DNA, the CDR3 is TGTGCCAGCAGCGTAGCTACAGGTGGAGACCGGCGCTACAATGAGCAGTTCTTC. Combining the CDR3 with reference TRBV9 and TRBJ2-1 gives the whole variable domain DSGVTQTPKHLITATGQRVTLRCSPRSGDLSVYWYQQSLDQGLQFLIQYYNGEERAKGNILERFSAQQFPDLHSELNLSSLELGDSALYFCASSVATGGDRRYNEQFFGPGTRLTVL.